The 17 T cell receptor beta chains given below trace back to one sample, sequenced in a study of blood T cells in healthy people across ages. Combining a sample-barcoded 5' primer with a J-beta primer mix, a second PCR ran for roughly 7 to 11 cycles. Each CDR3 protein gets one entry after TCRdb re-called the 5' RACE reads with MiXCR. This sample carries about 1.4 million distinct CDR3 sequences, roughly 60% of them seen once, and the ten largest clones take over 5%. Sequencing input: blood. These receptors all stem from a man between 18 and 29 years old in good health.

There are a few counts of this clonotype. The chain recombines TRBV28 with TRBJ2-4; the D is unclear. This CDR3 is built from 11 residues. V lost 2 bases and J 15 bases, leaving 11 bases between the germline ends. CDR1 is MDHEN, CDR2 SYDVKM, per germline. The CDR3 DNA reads TGTGCCAGCAGTTTAGCCGGCTATCTGTACTTC. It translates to CASSLAGYLYF.

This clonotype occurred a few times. This chain's CDR3 is CASSPRDRVKAGYTF. The CDR3 coding sequence is TGTGCCAGCAGTCCTCGGGACAGGGTGAAGGCAGGCTACACCTTC. The chain employs TRBV25-1 and TRBJ1-2; 9 nucleotides agree with TRBD1. CDR1 is MGHDK and CDR2 is SYGVNS in the germline V gene. This CDR3 is built from 15 residues. V dropped 5 bases and J dropped 8; count of bases not matched to a gene: 12.

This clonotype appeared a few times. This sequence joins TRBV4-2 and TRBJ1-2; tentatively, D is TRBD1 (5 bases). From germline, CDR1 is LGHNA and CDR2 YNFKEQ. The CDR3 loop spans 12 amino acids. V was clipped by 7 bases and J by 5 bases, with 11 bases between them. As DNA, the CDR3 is TGTGCCAGCACGGGGCCTACTTATGGCTACACCTTC. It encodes CASTGPTYGYTF.

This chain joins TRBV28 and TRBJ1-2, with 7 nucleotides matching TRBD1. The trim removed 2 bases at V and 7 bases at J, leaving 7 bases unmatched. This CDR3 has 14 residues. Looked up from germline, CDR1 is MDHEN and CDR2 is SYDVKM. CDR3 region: CASSLLLSGGGYTF. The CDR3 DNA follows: TGTGCCAGCAGTTTACTTCTCTCAGGGGGTGGCTACACCTTC.

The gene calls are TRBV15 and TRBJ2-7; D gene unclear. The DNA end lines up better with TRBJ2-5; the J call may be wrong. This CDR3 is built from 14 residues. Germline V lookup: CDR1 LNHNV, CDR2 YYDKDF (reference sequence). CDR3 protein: CATSRGASRVTQYF. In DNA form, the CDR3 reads TGTGCCACCAGCAGAGGGGCTAGTCGAGTGACCCAGTACTTC.

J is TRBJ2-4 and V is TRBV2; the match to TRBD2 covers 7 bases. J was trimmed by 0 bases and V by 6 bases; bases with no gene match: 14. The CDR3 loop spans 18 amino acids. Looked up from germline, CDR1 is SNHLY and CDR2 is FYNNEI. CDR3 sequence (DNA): TGTGCCAGCAGGGACCCCATGAAAGCGGGACTAGCCAAAAACATTCAGTACTTC. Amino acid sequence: CASRDPMKAGLAKNIQYF.

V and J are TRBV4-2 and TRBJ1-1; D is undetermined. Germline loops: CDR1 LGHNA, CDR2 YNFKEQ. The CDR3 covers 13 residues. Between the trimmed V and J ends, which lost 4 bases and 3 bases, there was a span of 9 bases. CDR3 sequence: CASSRRLDTEAFF. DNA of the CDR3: TGTGCCAGCAGCCGCAGGTTGGACACTGAAGCTTTCTTT.

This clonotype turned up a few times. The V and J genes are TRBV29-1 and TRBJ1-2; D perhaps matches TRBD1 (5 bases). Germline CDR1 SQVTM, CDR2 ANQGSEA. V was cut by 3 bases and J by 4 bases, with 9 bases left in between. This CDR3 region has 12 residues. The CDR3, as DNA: TGCAGCGTTGAGAGGGACCTCTATGGCTACACCTTC. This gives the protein CSVERDLYGYTF. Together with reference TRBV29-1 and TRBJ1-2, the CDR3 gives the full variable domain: SAVISQKPSRDICQRGTSLTIQCQVDSQVTMMFWYRQQPGQSLTLIATANQGSEATYESGFVIDKFPISRPNLTFSTLTVSNMSPEDSSIYLCSVERDLYGYTFGSGTRLTVV.

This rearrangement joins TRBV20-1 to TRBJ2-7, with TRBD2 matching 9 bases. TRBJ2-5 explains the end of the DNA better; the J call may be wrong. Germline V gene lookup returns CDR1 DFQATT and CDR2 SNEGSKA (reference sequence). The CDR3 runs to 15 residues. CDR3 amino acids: CSADRKREDQETQYF. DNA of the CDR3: TGCAGTGCCGACCGAAAGCGGGAGGACCAAGAGACCCAGTACTTC.

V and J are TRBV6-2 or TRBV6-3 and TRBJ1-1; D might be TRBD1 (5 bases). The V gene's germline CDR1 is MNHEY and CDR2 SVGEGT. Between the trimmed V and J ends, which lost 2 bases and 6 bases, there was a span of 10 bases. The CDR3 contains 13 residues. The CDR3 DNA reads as TGTGCCAGCAGTTACCCCGACAGACCTGAAGCTTTCTTT. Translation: CASSYPDRPEAFF.

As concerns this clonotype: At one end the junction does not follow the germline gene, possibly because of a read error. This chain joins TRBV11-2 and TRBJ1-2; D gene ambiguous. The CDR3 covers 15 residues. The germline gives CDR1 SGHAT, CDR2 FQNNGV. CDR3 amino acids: CAGSLVGGFDYGYTF. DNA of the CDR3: TGTGCCGGCAGCTTAGTGGGAGGGTTTGACTATGGCTACACCTTC. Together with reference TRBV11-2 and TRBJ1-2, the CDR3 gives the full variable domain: EAGVAQSPRYKIIEKRQSVAFWCNPISGHATLYWYQQILGQGPKLLIQFQNNGVVDDSQLPKDRFSAERLKGVDSTLKIQPAKLEDSAVYLCAGSLVGGFDYGYTFGSGTRLTVV.

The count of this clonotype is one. CDR3 region: CSANRDGVERGYTF. The CDR3, as DNA: TGCAGTGCTAATAGGGACGGGGTGGAGAGAGGCTACACCTTC. The chain carries TRBV20-1 and TRBJ1-2; tentatively, D is TRBD1 (5 bases). This CDR3 region has 14 residues. Trimming removed 4 bases at V and 8 bases at J, with 20 bases between. Germline V gives CDR1 DFQATT, CDR2 SNEGSKA (reference sequence).

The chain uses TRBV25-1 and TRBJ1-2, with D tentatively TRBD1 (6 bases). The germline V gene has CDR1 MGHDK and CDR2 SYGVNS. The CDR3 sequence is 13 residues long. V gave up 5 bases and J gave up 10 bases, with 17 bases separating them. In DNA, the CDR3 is TGTGCCAGCAGTCTTCCGGGGGGGGCCGACTACACCTTC. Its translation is CASSLPGGADYTF.

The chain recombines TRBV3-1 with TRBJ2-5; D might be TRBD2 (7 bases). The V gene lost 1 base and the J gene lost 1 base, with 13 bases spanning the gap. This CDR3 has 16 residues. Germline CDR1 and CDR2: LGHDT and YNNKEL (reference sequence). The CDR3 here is CASSQGGGAFQETQYF. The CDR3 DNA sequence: TGTGCCAGCAGCCAAGGGGGGGGGGCCTTCCAAGAGACCCAGTACTTC.

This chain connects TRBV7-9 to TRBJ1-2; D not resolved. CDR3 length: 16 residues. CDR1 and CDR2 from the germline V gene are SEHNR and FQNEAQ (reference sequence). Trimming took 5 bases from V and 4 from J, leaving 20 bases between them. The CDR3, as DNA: TGTGCCAGCAGCCCGAGGACTGCTCGATGGGGCTATGGCTACACCTTC. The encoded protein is CASSPRTARWGYGYTF.

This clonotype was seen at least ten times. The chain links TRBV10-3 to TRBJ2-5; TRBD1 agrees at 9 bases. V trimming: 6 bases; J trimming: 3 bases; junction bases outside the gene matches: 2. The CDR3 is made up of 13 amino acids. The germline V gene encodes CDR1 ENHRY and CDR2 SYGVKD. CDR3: CAISRTGEETQYF. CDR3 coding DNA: TGTGCCATCAGCCGGACAGGGGAAGAGACCCAGTACTTC.

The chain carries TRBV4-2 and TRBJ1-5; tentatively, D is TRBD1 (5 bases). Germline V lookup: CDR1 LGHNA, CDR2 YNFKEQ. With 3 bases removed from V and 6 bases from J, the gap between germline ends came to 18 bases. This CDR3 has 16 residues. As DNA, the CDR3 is TGTGCCAGCAGCCACGATACAGGAAATGCAATTCAGCCCCAGCATTTT. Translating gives CASSHDTGNAIQPQHF.